Below, 32 T cell receptor beta chains from the same sample are listed, as sequenced in a study of T cell changes during pregnancy in multiple sclerosis. The method was immunoSEQ multiplex PCR; TCRdb's version includes in-frame clones alone and lacks a portion of them. The data show 68,000 or so clones, about 91% seen once. This sample comprised peripheral blood, obtained in the second trimester of pregnancy. These receptors were taken from a female donor in good health, enrolled as a control in a pregnancy study.

The rearrangement joins TRBV18 to TRBJ2-3; 12 bases agree with TRBD2. Trimming at V came to 6 bases and at J to 3 bases, leaving 16 bases not matched to a gene. The germline V gene encodes CDR1 KGHSH and CDR2 LQKENI. The CDR3 has 19 residues. As DNA, the CDR3 is TGTGCCAGCTCCTACCAGGAGGCGGGACTAGCGGGTGTGACAGATACGCAGTATTTT. As protein: CASSYQEAGLAGVTDTQYF. The full variable domain, with the rest looked up from reference TRBV18 and TRBJ2-3, is NAGVMQNPRHLVRRRGQEARLRCSPMKGHSHVYWYRQLPEEGLKFMVYLQKENIIDESGMPKERFSAEFPKEGPSILRIQQVVRGDSAAYFCASSYQEAGLAGVTDTQYFGPGTRLTVL.

There are a few counts of this clone. This chain uses TRBV6-4 with TRBJ2-1, with D possibly TRBD2 on 5 matching bases. This CDR3 is built from 16 residues. Germline CDR1 and CDR2: MRHNA and SNTAGT. Trimming removed 2 bases from V and 0 bases from J, with 11 bases in between. The CDR3 DNA reads as TGTGCCAGCAGTGACGTCGGACGGGGCTCCTACAATGAGCAGTTCTTC. This gives the protein CASSDVGRGSYNEQFF.

The chain employs TRBV6-1 and TRBJ2-2; D possibly corresponds to TRBD1 (6 bases). V was cut by 1 base and J by 5 bases, with 11 bases left in between. Germline CDR1 reads MNHNS; CDR2 reads SASEGT. The CDR3 is made up of 15 amino acids. In nucleotides, the CDR3 is TGTGCCAGCAGTGAAGGAATTACAGGGACCGGGGAGCTGTTTTTT. This gives the protein CASSEGITGTGELFF.

The CDR3 sequence is CSAKGGKESTDTQYF. CDR3 DNA sequence: TGCAGCGCCAAAGGAGGGAAAGAATCCACAGATACGCAGTATTTT. The chain links TRBV29-1 to TRBJ2-3; D may be TRBD2 (6 bases). CDR1 is SQVTM and CDR2 is ANQGSEA in the germline V gene. V lost 7 bases, J lost 2 bases, and 19 bases lay in between. The CDR3 runs to 15 residues.

The chain joins TRBV18 to TRBJ2-7; 9 bases are shared with TRBD1. Trimming took 3 bases from V and 1 from J; bases not matched to a gene: 4. Germline assignment: CDR1 KGHSH and CDR2 LQKENI. CDR3 length: 15 amino acids. The CDR3 DNA reads as TGTGCCAGCTCACCCGGGACAGGGAGGTCCTACGAGCAGTACTTC. This encodes CASSPGTGRSYEQYF.

The chain combines TRBV19 with TRBJ1-1; 7 bases line up with TRBD1. CDR3 length equals 12 residues. The trim removed 6 bases at V and 8 bases at J, leaving 6 bases unmatched. Per germline, CDR1 LNHDA and CDR2 SQIVND (reference sequence). DNA for the CDR3: TGTGCCAGTAGATACCGGGACAGCGAAGCTTTCTTT. It is translated as CASRYRDSEAFF.

The chain uses TRBV5-1 and TRBJ1-4; the match to TRBD1 covers 7 bases. The CDR3 consists of 15 residues. Trimming at V came to 0 bases and at J to 5 bases, leaving 4 bases not matched to a gene. From germline, CDR1 is SGHRS and CDR2 YFSETQ. CDR3 DNA sequence: TGCGCCAGCAGCTTGGAAGGAGGGGGCAATGAAAAACTGTTTTTT. Translated, it gives CASSLEGGGNEKLFF.

V gene TRBV2 combines with J gene TRBJ2-7; the match to TRBD1 covers 8 bases. Germline V lookup: CDR1 SNHLY, CDR2 FYNNEI. The CDR3 spans 15 residues. V shed 2 bases, J shed 3 bases, and the junction held 6 bases outside the gene matches. The CDR3 is CASSETQGGNYEQYF. CDR3 in DNA: TGTGCCAGCAGTGAAACACAGGGGGGAAACTACGAGCAGTACTTC.

The chain joins TRBV30 to TRBJ1-6, with D unresolved. The V gene's germline CDR1 is GTSNPN and CDR2 SVGIG (reference sequence). The CDR3 loop spans 15 amino acids. The germline V and J ends were trimmed by 2 bases and 4 bases, with 12 bases remaining between them. CDR3 DNA: TGTGCCTGGAGTCGGGTCCTCACTTATAATTCACCCCTCCACTTT. This codes for CAWSRVLTYNSPLHF.

V usage is TRBV4-1 and J usage is TRBJ2-1, with TRBD2 identical over 10 bases. CDR1 and CDR2 from the germline V gene are MGHRA and YSYEKL. CDR3 size: 15 residues. Unmatched junction bases numbered 7, after V lost 3 bases and J lost 8 bases. DNA for the CDR3: TGCGCCAGCAGCCATCCGGGACTAGCGCAGGATGAGCAGTTCTTC. Its translation is CASSHPGLAQDEQFF.

This clone was detected only once. V usage is TRBV6-5 and J usage is TRBJ2-3; a possible D gene is TRBD1 (5 bases). Germline V lookup: CDR1 MNHEY, CDR2 SVGAGI. The CDR3 covers 14 residues. Trimming took 2 bases from V and 6 from J, leaving 12 bases between them. This chain's CDR3 is CASSYLQESDTQYF. The CDR3 region has the DNA TGTGCCAGCAGTTACCTACAGGAATCTGATACGCAGTATTTT.

V gene TRBV21-1 combines with J gene TRBJ2-7; TRBD2 reflects the table's D call only, with no check against the DNA. TRBV21-1 is noted as a pseudogene. The CDR3 spans 18 residues. The CDR3 reads CASSDHPGGRVPGYEQYF. The CDR3 nucleotides are TGTGCCAGCAGCGACCACCCTGGGGGGAGGGTGCCGGGCTACGAGCAGTACTTC.

The chain couples TRBV27 to TRBJ1-2; 8 bases are shared with TRBD1. Germline lookup yields CDR1 MNHEY and CDR2 SMNVEV (reference sequence). V shed 5 bases and J 3 bases; nucleotides not matched to a gene: 5. This CDR3 region has 14 residues. The DNA for the CDR3 is TGTGCCAGCAGTACCTCAGGGGGCGACTATGGCTACACCTTC. It translates to CASSTSGGDYGYTF.

The rearrangement joins TRBV7-9 to TRBJ2-7; possible D gene TRBD1, 6 bases. The V gene lost 1 base and the J gene lost 6 bases, with 16 bases spanning the gap. CDR3 length equals 15 residues. CDR1 and CDR2 from the germline V gene are SEHNR and FQNEAQ (reference sequence). The CDR3 protein is CASSLGAGEEREQYF. In DNA, the CDR3 is TGTGCCAGCAGCTTAGGGGCAGGGGAAGAGCGCGAGCAGTACTTC.

The chain uses TRBV7-9 and TRBJ2-2; 7 bases map to TRBD1. V gave up 4 bases and J gave up 5 bases; unmatched junction bases: 1. The length of the CDR3 is 13 residues. Per germline, CDR1 SEHNR and CDR2 FQNEAQ (reference sequence). CDR3 amino acids: CASSWDSTGELFF. In DNA form, the CDR3 reads TGTGCCAGCAGCTGGGACAGTACCGGGGAGCTGTTTTTT.

The table lists this clone with a count of one. The chain employs TRBV10-2 and TRBJ2-1, with TRBD1 identical over 7 bases. Germline-derived CDR1 and CDR2 are WSHSY and SAAADI. The CDR3 has 14 amino acids. Germline trimming cut 9 bases from V and 1 base from J; bases unmatched to any gene: 6. CDR3 in DNA: TGCGCCAGTGGAGACAGGGAGTCCTACAATGAGCAGTTCTTC. This codes for CASGDRESYNEQFF.

DNA for the CDR3: TGCGCCAGCAGTGAGTCAGGGGGTAGCGAGACCCAGTACTTC. It is translated as CASSESGGSETQYF. V and J are TRBV10-1 and TRBJ2-5, with D maybe TRBD1 (6 bases). Looked up from germline, CDR1 is WNHNN and CDR2 is SYGVQD (reference sequence). V shed 0 bases and J shed 5 bases, with 10 bases lying between them. This CDR3 has 14 amino acids.

The genes are TRBV20-1 and TRBJ2-5; D remains unclear. The last part of the DNA fits TRBJ2-7 better; the J call may be wrong. Germline CDR1 reads DFQATT; CDR2 reads SNEGSKA (reference sequence). The CDR3 totals 11 residues. DNA for the CDR3: TGCAGTGCTAGACTGGGCTACGAGCAGTACTTC. Translation gives CSARLGYEQYF.

The gene calls are TRBV5-6 and TRBJ1-1, with 8 bases aligning to TRBD1. Trimming removed 0 bases from V and 1 base from J; junction bases left unmatched: 8. The germline V gene encodes CDR1 SGHDT and CDR2 YYEEEE. This CDR3 spans 17 amino acids. Here the CDR3 reads CASSLVTGGWGNTEAFF. The CDR3 DNA reads as TGTGCCAGCAGCTTGGTTACAGGGGGGTGGGGGAACACTGAAGCTTTCTTT.

This rearrangement joins TRBV19 to TRBJ1-2; no clear D. V dropped 1 base and J dropped 5 bases, with 8 bases sitting between them. The CDR3 runs to 13 residues. Germline CDR1 is LNHDA and CDR2 is SQIVND (reference sequence). The CDR3 region is CASSIATVYGYTF. The CDR3 nucleotides read TGTGCCAGTAGTATAGCCACTGTGTATGGCTACACCTTC.

This sequence joins TRBV25-1 and TRBJ2-7; 8 nucleotides line up with TRBD2. Germline CDR1 MGHDK, CDR2 SYGVNS. V lost 2 bases and J lost 3; bases outside the gene matches: 6. The CDR3 runs 15 residues. This chain's CDR3 is CASSERSGRHYEQYF. The CDR3 DNA reads TGTGCCAGCAGTGAAAGAAGCGGGAGACACTACGAGCAGTACTTC.

The chain combines TRBV6-4 with TRBJ2-2; the match to TRBD2 covers 11 bases. From germline, CDR1 is MRHNA and CDR2 SNTAGT. J lost 3 bases, V lost 5 bases, and 2 bases had no gene match. The CDR3 sequence is 15 residues long. This CDR3 is CASSLAGGDTGELFF. In DNA, the CDR3 is TGTGCCAGCAGTCTAGCGGGAGGTGACACCGGGGAGCTGTTTTTT.

The gene calls are TRBV10-3 and TRBJ2-3, with 7 positions matching TRBD2. This CDR3 spans 14 amino acids. V was pared by 5 bases and J by 2 bases, with 4 bases of the junction left unmatched. CDR1 and CDR2 from the germline V gene are ENHRY and SYGVKD. CDR3 nucleotide sequence: TGTGCCATCAGTTCGGGGGGTGCCACAGATACGCAGTATTTT. Translation: CAISSGGATDTQYF.

DNA for the CDR3: TGTGCCAGCAGCGTTGGGACAGCCCTTTTCTACGAGCAGTACTTC. Its translation: CASSVGTALFYEQYF. The chain carries TRBV27 and TRBJ2-7; 7 positions match TRBD1. CDR1 is MNHEY, CDR2 SMNVEV, per germline (reference sequence). The CDR3 is 15 residues long. V lost 6 bases, J lost 3 bases, and 11 bases stayed unmatched.

V and J are TRBV10-2 and TRBJ1-3; tentative D call: TRBD1 (6 bases). The germline CDR1 and CDR2 sequences are WSHSY and SAAADI. Deletions cut 5 bases from V and 3 bases from J, with 17 bases between. CDR3 length: 16 amino acids. The CDR3 coding sequence is TGCGCCAGCAGTTTCGCCAGGGGACAAATTGGAAACACCATATATTTT. This translates into CASSFARGQIGNTIYF.

This chain links TRBV28 with TRBJ2-7; D perhaps matches TRBD2 (5 bases). The CDR3 runs 14 residues. Looked up from germline, CDR1 is MDHEN and CDR2 is SYDVKM. The V end was cut by 5 bases, the J end by 6 bases, with 17 bases between. This chain's CDR3 is CASSLPDSQREQYF. The DNA for the CDR3 is TGTGCCAGCAGTCTTCCGGACTCCCAGCGCGAGCAGTACTTC.

CDR3 residues: CASSDGQEAFF. The CDR3 coding sequence is TGTGCCAGCAGTGACGGACAGGAAGCTTTCTTT. This sequence joins TRBV25-1 and TRBJ1-1, with D perhaps matching TRBD1 (6 bases). V was trimmed by 3 bases and J by 8 bases, leaving 7 bases between them. CDR3 length: 11 residues. Per the germline V gene, CDR1 is MGHDK and CDR2 is SYGVNS.

The chain joins TRBV27 to TRBJ2-1; 13 bases map to TRBD2. This CDR3 comprises 14 residues. Germline V lookup: CDR1 MNHEY, CDR2 SMNVEV (reference sequence). J gave up 7 bases and V 8 bases, and 5 bases lay outside the gene matches. CDR3 sequence reads: CASWTSGRSNEQFF. CDR3 in DNA: TGTGCCAGCTGGACTAGCGGGAGATCGAATGAGCAGTTCTTC.

The chain couples TRBV7-3 to TRBJ2-2; 10 nucleotides match TRBD2. The V gene's germline CDR1 is SGHTA and CDR2 FQGTGA. The V gene end was trimmed by 5 bases and the J gene end by 4 bases; junction bases not matched to a gene: 7. The CDR3 sequence is 16 residues long. CDR3 coding DNA: TGTGCCAGCAGCCCGAGACTAGCGGGTGGCACCGGGGAGCTGTTTTTT. This translates into CASSPRLAGGTGELFF.

The chain is built from TRBV10-1 and TRBJ2-2, with D maybe TRBD1 (5 bases). Looked up from germline, CDR1 is WNHNN and CDR2 is SYGVQD (reference sequence). V shed 3 bases and J shed 10 bases, with 12 bases lying between them. The length of the CDR3 is 13 residues. The DNA for the CDR3 is TGCGCCAGCAGTGACTCTGGGGCGGTGGAGCTGTTTTTT. Its translation is CASSDSGAVELFF.

The chain couples TRBV27 to TRBJ1-5; no clear D gene. This CDR3 region has 15 residues. The germline V gene has CDR1 MNHEY and CDR2 SMNVEV (reference sequence). Deletions cut 3 bases from V and 0 bases from J, with 9 bases between. The CDR3 sequence is CASSLFSNSNQPQHF. The CDR3 coding sequence is TGTGCCAGCAGTTTGTTTAGCAATAGCAATCAGCCCCAGCATTTT.

V is TRBV6-5 and J is TRBJ2-1; 7 bases match TRBD1. Germline CDR1 reads MNHEY; CDR2 reads SVGAGI. The CDR3 contains 14 residues. The trim removed 6 bases at V and 1 base at J, leaving 3 bases unmatched. The CDR3 region is CASSVGQSYNEQFF. The CDR3, as DNA: TGTGCCAGCAGCGTGGGACAGTCCTACAATGAGCAGTTCTTC.